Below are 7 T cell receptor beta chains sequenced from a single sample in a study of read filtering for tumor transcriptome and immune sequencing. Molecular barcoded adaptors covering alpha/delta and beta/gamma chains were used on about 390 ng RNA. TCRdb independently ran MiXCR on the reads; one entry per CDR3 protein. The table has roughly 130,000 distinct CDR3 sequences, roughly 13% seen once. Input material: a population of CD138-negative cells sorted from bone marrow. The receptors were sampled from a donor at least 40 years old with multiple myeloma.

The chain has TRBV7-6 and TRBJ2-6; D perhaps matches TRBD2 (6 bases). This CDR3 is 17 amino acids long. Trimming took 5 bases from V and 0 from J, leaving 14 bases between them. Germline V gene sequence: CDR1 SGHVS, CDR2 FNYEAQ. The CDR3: CASSHGTPDSGANVLTF. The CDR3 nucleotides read TGTGCCAGCAGCCACGGGACTCCCGACTCTGGGGCCAACGTCCTGACTTTC.

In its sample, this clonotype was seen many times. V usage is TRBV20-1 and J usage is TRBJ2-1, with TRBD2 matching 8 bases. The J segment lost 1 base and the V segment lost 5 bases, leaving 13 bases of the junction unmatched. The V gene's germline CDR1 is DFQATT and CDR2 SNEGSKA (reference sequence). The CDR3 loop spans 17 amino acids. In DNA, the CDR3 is TGCAGTGCTGCCCTACTTCGGGGGGGCGTATCCTACAATGAGCAGTTCTTC. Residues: CSAALLRGGVSYNEQFF.

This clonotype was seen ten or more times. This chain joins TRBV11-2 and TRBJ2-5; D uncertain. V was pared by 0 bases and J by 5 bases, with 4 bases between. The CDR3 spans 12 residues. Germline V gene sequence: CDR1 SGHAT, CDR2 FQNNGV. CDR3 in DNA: TGTGCCAGCAGCTTAGATTCGGAGACCCAGTACTTC. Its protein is CASSLDSETQYF.

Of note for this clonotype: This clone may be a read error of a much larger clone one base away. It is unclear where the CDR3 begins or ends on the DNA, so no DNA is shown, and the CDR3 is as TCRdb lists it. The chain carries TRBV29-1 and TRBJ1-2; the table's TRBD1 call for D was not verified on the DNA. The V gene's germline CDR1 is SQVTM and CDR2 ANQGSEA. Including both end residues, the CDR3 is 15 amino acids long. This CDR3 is CSASGAMGEAYGCTF.

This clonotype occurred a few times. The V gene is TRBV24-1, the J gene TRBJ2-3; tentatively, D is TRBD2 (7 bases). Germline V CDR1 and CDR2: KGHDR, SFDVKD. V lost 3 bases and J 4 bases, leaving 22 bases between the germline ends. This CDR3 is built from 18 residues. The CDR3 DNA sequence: TGTGCCACCAGTGATCCAGCTGGACCTGGAGGGGGGGCAGATACGCAGTATTTT. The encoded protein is CATSDPAGPGGGADTQYF.

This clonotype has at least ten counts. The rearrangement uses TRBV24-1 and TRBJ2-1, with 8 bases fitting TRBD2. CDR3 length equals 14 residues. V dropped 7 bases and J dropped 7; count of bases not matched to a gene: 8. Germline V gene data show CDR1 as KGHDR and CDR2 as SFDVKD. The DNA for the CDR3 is TGTGCCACCAGCGGGGGGGTAGGGTTAAATGAGCAGTTCTTC. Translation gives CATSGGVGLNEQFF.

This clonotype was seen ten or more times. CDR3 sequence reads: CASSPDQGFNTEAFF. In nucleotides, the CDR3 is TGTGCCAGCTCACCGGATCAGGGGTTTAACACTGAAGCTTTCTTT. This chain uses TRBV18 with TRBJ1-1; D is perhaps TRBD1 (6 bases). This CDR3 spans 15 amino acids. Germline assignment: CDR1 KGHSH and CDR2 LQKENI. V lost 3 bases, J lost 2 bases, and 13 bases lay in between.